This T cell receptor (beta chain) was sequenced during a study of human T cells and chemical hapten exposure. Study information: Sensitization applied 2% DPC to 2 cm by 2 cm of upper inner arm skin. Whole-study results and caveats: Versus controls, significantly more large CDR3 similarity clusters arose from expanded TCRs. Following DPC sensitization, TCRs present above 1 in 1000 frequency showed no change.

This clonotype came up once. What it binds is unknown. Per the authors' pipeline: Across samples, TCR counts had a median of about 88,000 and ranged from about 20,000 to 750,000. TCRdb called the RACE reads again in MiXCR, with one record for every CDR3 protein. TCRdb's processing, not the authors', yielded these V and J calls. The sample records 65,000 to 90,000 distinct CDR3 sequences, 12% to 15% being singletons. The CDR3 contains 14 residues. CDR1 and CDR2 (germline): LGHDT, YNNKEL (reference sequence). V was pared by 1 base and J by 4 bases, with 11 bases between. As to time point: pre-sensitization, week 0. The treatment was: therapeutic diphenylcyclopropenone sensitization with weekly scalp DPC.

V usage is TRBV3-1 and J usage is TRBJ2-7; D is ambiguous. The sequencing here drew on whole blood, taken in connection with sensitization to the hapten diphenylcyclopropenone (DPC). The TCR sequence derives from a woman between 45 and 60 years old with alopecia areata. Some clones in this sample may be carry-over from other donors' samples. DNA of the CDR3: TGTGCCAGCAGCCAAGGGCGGTCCCTTTACGAGCAGTACTTC. This encodes CASSQGRSLYEQYF.